The subject of this entry is one T cell receptor beta chain. Germline trimming cut 1 base from V and 2 bases from J; bases unmatched to any gene: 9. There are 17 residues in the CDR3. Looked up from germline, CDR1 is KGHSH and CDR2 is LQKENI. These data come from a study of T cells after somatic rescue of genetic block. The method was immunoSEQ multiplex PCR; TCRdb's version includes in-frame clones alone and lacks a portion of them. The sample has roughly 10,000 clones; 74% are singletons. The origin of this receptor is a boy aged 5-17 years. Sequencing was carried out using peripheral blood mononuclear cells (PBMCs). The rearrangement uses TRBV18 and TRBJ2-3; 7 bases map to TRBD1. CDR3 in DNA: TGTGCCAGCTCACCACTACGTCGACAGGGCTTCACAGATACGCAGTATTTT. It specifies CASSPLRRQGFTDTQYF.